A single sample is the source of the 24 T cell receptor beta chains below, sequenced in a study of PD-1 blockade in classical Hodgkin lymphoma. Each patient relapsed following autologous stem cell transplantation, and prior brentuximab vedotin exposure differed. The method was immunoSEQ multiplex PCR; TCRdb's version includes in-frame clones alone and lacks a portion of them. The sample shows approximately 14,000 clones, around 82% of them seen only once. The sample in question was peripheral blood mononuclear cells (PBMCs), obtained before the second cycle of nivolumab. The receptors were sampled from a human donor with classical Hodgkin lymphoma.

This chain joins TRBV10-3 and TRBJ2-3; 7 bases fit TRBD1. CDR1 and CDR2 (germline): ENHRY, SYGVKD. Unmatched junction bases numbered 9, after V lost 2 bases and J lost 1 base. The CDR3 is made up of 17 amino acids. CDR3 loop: CAISEPTGVVGTDTQYF. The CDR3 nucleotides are TGTGCCATCAGTGAGCCCACAGGGGTTGTAGGCACAGATACGCAGTATTTT.

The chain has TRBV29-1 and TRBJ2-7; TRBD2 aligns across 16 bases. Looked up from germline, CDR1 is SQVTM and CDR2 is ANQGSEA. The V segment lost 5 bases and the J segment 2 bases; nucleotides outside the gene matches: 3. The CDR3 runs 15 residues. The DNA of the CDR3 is TGCAGCGTTCCCGGGACTAGCGGGGGGGCCTACGAGCAGTACTTC. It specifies CSVPGTSGGAYEQYF.

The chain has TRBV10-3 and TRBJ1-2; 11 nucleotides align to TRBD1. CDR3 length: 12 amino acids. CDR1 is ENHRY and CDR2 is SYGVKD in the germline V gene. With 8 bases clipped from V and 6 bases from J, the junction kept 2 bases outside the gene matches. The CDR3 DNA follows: TGTGCCATCCGGGACAGGGGGGATGGCTACACCTTC. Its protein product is CAIRDRGDGYTF.

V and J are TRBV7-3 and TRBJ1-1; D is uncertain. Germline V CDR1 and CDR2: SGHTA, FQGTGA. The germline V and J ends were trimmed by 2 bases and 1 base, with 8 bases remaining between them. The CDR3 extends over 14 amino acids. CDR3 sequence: CASSLLAGNTEAFF. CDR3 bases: TGTGCCAGCAGCTTACTTGCAGGGAACACTGAAGCTTTCTTT.

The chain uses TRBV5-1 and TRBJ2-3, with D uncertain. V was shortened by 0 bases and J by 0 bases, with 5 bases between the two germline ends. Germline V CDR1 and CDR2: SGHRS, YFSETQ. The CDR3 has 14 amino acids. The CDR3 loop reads CASSLVTSTDTQYF. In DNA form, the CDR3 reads TGCGCCAGCAGCTTGGTCACCAGCACAGATACGCAGTATTTT.

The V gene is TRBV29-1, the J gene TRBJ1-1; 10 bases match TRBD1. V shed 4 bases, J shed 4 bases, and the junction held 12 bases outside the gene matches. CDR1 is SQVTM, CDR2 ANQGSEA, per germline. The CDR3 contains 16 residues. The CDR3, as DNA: TGCAGCGTTGTGGGGGACAGGGGAGGATTGGGCACTGAAGCTTTCTTT. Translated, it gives CSVVGDRGGLGTEAFF.

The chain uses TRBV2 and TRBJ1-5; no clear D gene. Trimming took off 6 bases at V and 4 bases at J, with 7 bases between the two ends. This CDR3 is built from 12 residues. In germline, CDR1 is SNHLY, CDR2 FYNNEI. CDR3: CASRSQNQPQHF. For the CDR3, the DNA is TGTGCCAGCAGATCCCAAAATCAGCCCCAGCATTTT.

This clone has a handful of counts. CDR3 loop: CASSDREKETQYF. The DNA of the CDR3 is TGTGCCTCCAGCGACAGGGAAAAAGAGACCCAGTACTTC. The V call is TRBV10-3, the J call TRBJ2-5; 7 nucleotides agree with TRBD1. In germline, CDR1 is ENHRY, CDR2 SYGVKD. V dropped 11 bases and J dropped 3; count of bases not matched to a gene: 9. The length of the CDR3 is 13 residues.

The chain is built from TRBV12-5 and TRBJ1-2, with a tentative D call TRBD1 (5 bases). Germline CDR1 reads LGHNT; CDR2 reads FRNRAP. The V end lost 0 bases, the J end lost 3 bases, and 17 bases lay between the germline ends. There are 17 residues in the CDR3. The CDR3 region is CASGLVRRSGTDYGYTF. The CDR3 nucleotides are TGTGCTAGTGGTTTGGTACGCCGATCGGGGACCGACTATGGCTACACCTTC. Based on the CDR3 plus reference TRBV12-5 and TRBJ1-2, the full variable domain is DARVTQTPRHKVTEMGQEVTMRCQPILGHNTVFWYRQTMMQGLELLAYFRNRAPLDDSGMPKDRFSAEMPDATLATLKIQPSEPRDSAVYFCASGLVRRSGTDYGYTFGSGTRLTVV.

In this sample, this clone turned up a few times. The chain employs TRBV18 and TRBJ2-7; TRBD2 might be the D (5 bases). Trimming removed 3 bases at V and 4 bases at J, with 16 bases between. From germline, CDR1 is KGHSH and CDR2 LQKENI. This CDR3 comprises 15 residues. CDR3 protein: CASSPKEGLGYEQYF. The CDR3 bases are TGTGCCAGCTCACCGAAAGAGGGCCTGGGGTACGAGCAGTACTTC.

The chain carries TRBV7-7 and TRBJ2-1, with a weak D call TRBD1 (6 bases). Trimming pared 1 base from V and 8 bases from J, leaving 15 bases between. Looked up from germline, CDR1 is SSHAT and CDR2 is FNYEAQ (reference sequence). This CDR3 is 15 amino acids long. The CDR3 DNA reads TGTGCCAGCAGCTTAGAACAGGGTAGTACCTATGAGCAGTTCTTC. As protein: CASSLEQGSTYEQFF.

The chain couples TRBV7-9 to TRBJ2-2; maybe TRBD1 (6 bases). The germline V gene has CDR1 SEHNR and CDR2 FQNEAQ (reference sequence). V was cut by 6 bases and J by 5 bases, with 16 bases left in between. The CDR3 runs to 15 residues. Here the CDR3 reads CASSYRVLRTGELFF. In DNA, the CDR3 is TGTGCCAGCAGTTACAGGGTTTTGAGGACCGGGGAGCTGTTTTTT.

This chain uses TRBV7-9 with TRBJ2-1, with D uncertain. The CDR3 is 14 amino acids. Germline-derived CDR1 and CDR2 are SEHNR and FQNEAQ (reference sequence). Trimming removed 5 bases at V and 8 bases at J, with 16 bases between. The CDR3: CASSPRTVAHEQFF. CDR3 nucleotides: TGTGCCAGCAGCCCCCGAACCGTTGCGCATGAGCAGTTCTTC.

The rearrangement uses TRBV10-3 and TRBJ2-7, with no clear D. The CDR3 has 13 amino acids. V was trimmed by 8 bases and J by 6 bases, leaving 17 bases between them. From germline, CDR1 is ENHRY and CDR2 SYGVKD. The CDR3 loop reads CAISAPMGGEQYF. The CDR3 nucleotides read TGTGCCATCTCGGCTCCTATGGGCGGCGAGCAGTACTTC.

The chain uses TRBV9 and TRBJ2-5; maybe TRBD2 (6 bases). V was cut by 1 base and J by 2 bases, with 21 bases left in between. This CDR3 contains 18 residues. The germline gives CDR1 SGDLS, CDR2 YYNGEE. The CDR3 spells CASSVSVGRWGAQETQYF. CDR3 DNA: TGTGCCAGCAGCGTATCGGTAGGGAGGTGGGGCGCACAAGAGACCCAGTACTTC.

CDR3 sequence reads: CASSFTQAYNSPLHF. CDR3 sequence (DNA): TGCGCCAGCAGCTTCACCCAGGCTTATAATTCACCCCTCCACTTT. V is TRBV4-1 and J is TRBJ1-6; no firm D call. The CDR3 loop spans 15 amino acids. The V gene lost 5 bases and the J gene lost 4 bases, with 12 bases spanning the gap. CDR1 and CDR2 (germline): MGHRA, YSYEKL.

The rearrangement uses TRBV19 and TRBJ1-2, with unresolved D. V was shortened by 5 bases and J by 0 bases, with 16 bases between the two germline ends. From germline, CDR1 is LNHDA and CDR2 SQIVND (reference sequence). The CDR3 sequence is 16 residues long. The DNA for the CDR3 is TGTGCCAGTAGTGGGGTATTAAAGGGTACTAACTATGGCTACACCTTC. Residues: CASSGVLKGTNYGYTF.

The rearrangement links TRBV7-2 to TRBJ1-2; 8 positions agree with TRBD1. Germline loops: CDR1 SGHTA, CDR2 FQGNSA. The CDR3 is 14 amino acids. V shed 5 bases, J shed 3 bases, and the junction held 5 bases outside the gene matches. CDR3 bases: TGTGCCAGCAGCCGACAGGGGAACGACTATGGCTACACCTTC. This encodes CASSRQGNDYGYTF.

This CDR3 is CASSVASGAYTF. For the CDR3, the DNA is TGTGCCAGCAGCGTCGCTAGTGGGGCCTACACCTTC. The rearrangement links TRBV7-9 to TRBJ1-2; possible D gene TRBD1, 5 bases. CDR3 length: 12 amino acids. With 5 bases removed from V and 10 bases from J, the gap between germline ends came to 14 bases. Germline lookup yields CDR1 SEHNR and CDR2 FQNEAQ (reference sequence). Full variable domain (remainder filled in from reference TRBV7-9 and TRBJ1-2): DTGVSQNPRHKITKRGQNVTFRCDPISEHNRLYWYRQTLGQGPEFLTYFQNEAQLEKSRLLSDRFSAERPKGSFSTLEIQRTEQGDSAMYLCASSVASGAYTFGSGTRLTVV.

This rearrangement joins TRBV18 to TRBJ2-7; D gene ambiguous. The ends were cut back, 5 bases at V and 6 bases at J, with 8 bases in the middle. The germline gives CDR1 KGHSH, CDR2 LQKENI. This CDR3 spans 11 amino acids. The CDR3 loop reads CASSSISEQYF. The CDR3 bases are TGTGCCAGCTCATCGATAAGCGAGCAGTACTTC.

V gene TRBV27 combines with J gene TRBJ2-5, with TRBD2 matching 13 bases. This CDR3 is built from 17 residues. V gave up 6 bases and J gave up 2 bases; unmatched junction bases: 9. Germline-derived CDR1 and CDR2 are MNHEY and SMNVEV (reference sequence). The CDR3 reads CASSQRILAGGQETQYF. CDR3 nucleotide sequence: TGTGCCAGCAGCCAAAGAATACTAGCGGGGGGGCAAGAGACCCAGTACTTC.

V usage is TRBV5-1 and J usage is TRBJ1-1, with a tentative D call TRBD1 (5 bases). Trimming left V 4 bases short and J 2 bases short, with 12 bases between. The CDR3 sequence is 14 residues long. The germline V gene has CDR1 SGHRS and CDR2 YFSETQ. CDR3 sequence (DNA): TGCGCCAGCAGCGTCCTGGGGGTAAACACTGAAGCTTTCTTT. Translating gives CASSVLGVNTEAFF. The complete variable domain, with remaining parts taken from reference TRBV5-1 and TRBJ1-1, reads KAGVTQTPRYLIKTRGQQVTLSCSPISGHRSVSWYQQTPGQGLQFLFEYFSETQRNKGNFPGRFSGRQFSNSRSEMNVSTLELGDSALYLCASSVLGVNTEAFFGQGTRLTVV.

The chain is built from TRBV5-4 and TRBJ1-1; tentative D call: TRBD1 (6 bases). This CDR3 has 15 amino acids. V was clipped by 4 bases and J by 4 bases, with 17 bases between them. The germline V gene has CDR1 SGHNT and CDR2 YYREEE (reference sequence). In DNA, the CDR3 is TGTGCCAGCAGCGGTCATCCCAGGGGAACCACTGAAGCTTTCTTT. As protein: CASSGHPRGTTEAFF. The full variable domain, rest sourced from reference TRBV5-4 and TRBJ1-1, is ETGVTQSPTHLIKTRGQQVTLRCSSQSGHNTVSWYQQALGQGPQFIFQYYREEENGRGNFPPRFSGLQFPNYSSELNVNALELDDSALYLCASSGHPRGTTEAFFGQGTRLTVV.

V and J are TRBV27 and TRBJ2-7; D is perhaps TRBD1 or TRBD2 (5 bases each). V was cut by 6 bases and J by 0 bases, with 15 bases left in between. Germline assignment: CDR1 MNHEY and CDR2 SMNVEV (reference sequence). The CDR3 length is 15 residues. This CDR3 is CASRMPRGGSYEQYF. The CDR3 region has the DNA TGTGCCAGCAGGATGCCGAGGGGTGGCTCCTACGAGCAGTACTTC.